A single sample is the source of the 22 T cell receptor beta chains below, sequenced in a study of control samples from healthy donors and cancer patients. TCRdb's table, derived via immunoSEQ multiplex PCR, lists solely in-frame clones and lacks some. The sample lists some 150,000 clones; approximately 94% were seen once. The sequenced sample was blood. Receptors originate from a middle-aged man in good health.

The J gene is TRBJ1-2, the V gene TRBV5-6, with a possible D match to TRBD1 (5 bases). Germline CDR1 reads SGHDT; CDR2 reads YYEEEE. This CDR3 has 13 residues. V lost 6 bases to trimming and J lost 4 bases, with 13 bases between them. The DNA for the CDR3 is TGTGCCAGCACCTTTGGGGGTATCTATGGCTACACCTTC. It encodes CASTFGGIYGYTF.

The CDR3 region is CATSDTNGQDYEQYF. The CDR3 nucleotides read TGTGCCACCAGTGATACCAACGGACAGGACTACGAGCAGTACTTC. V gene TRBV24-1 combines with J gene TRBJ2-7, with TRBD1 matching over 7 bases. The CDR3 contains 15 residues. Per the germline V gene, CDR1 is KGHDR and CDR2 is SFDVKD. Losses at the gene ends were 3 bases for V and 3 bases for J; bases not matched to a gene: 7.

The rearrangement joins TRBV5-1 to TRBJ1-2; D ambiguous. The CDR3 has 14 residues. Germline assignment: CDR1 SGHRS and CDR2 YFSETQ. Trimming shortened V by 1 base and J by 2 bases, and 9 bases separated the two germline ends. The CDR3 region has the DNA TGCGCCAGCAGCTTGTCAAACGGAAACTATGGCTACACCTTC. Translation gives CASSLSNGNYGYTF. Looking up the rest from reference TRBV5-1 and TRBJ1-2 gives the full variable domain: KAGVTQTPRYLIKTRGQQVTLSCSPISGHRSVSWYQQTPGQGLQFLFEYFSETQRNKGNFPGRFSGRQFSNSRSEMNVSTLELGDSALYLCASSLSNGNYGYTFGSGTRLTVV.

The gene calls are TRBV6-1 and TRBJ2-3, with D unresolved. V was pared by 2 bases and J by 2 bases, with 8 bases between. The CDR3 is made up of 14 amino acids. CDR1 is MNHNS, CDR2 SASEGT, per germline. The CDR3 coding sequence is TGTGCCAGCAGTGAACAAGCGACCACAGATACGCAGTATTTT. It encodes CASSEQATTDTQYF.

This chain connects TRBV27 to TRBJ1-1; 7 positions agree with TRBD1. Trimming took 5 bases from V and 5 from J; bases not matched to a gene: 11. This CDR3 contains 15 residues. Per germline, CDR1 MNHEY and CDR2 SMNVEV (reference sequence). CDR3 DNA: TGTGCCAGCAGTCGGGGGATGGACAGGATGACTGAAGCTTTCTTT. Translating it yields CASSRGMDRMTEAFF.

CDR3 DNA sequence: TGTGCCAGCAGCGTAGATAGGCAGGGCACTAACTATGGCTACACCTTC. Residues: CASSVDRQGTNYGYTF. The chain employs TRBV9 and TRBJ1-2; tentative D call: TRBD1 (5 bases). The V gene lost 0 bases and the J gene lost 0 bases, with 12 bases spanning the gap. The germline V gene has CDR1 SGDLS and CDR2 YYNGEE. The CDR3 sequence is 16 residues long.

The chain couples TRBV5-6 to TRBJ2-1, with TRBD2 matching 8 bases. J gave up 5 bases and V 7 bases, and 11 bases lay outside the gene matches. CDR3 size: 15 residues. The germline CDR1 and CDR2 sequences are SGHDT and YYEEEE. CDR3 bases: TGTGCCAGCTCAGAACCGGGACTAGATAACAATGAGCAGTTCTTC. Translated: CASSEPGLDNNEQFF.

The chain employs TRBV12-5 and TRBJ1-5; 7 nucleotides line up with TRBD1. V lost 11 bases and J lost 2; bases outside the gene matches: 9. There are 14 residues in the CDR3. Germline-derived CDR1 and CDR2 are LGHNT and FRNRAP. In DNA, the CDR3 is TGTGCTTCCTGCAGGGGGTCAGGCAATCAGCCCCAGCATTTT. This gives the protein CASCRGSGNQPQHF.

The chain is built from TRBV7-3 and TRBJ2-2, with 7 bases that match TRBD1. CDR3 size: 16 residues. Trimming at V came to 4 bases and at J to 0 bases, leaving 5 bases not matched to a gene. Germline V gives CDR1 SGHTA, CDR2 FQGTGA. CDR3 amino acids: CASSYADRANTGELFF. The CDR3 DNA reads as TGTGCCAGCAGCTATGCCGACAGGGCGAACACCGGGGAGCTGTTTTTT.

The chain is built from TRBV11-2 and TRBJ1-3; D gene ambiguous. The CDR3 sequence is 18 residues long. Germline V gene lookup returns CDR1 SGHAT and CDR2 FQNNGV. V shed 5 bases and J shed 1 base, with 21 bases lying between them. CDR3 region: CASSQGRSGLLSGNTIYF. The CDR3 nucleotides are TGTGCCAGCAGCCAAGGGCGGTCGGGCCTCCTTTCTGGAAACACCATATATTTT.

This chain joins TRBV4-3 and TRBJ1-2; D is unresolved. CDR3 length: 15 amino acids. Germline V gene lookup returns CDR1 LGHNA and CDR2 YSLEER. Trimming left V 0 bases short and J 0 bases short, with 8 bases between. For the CDR3, the DNA is TGCGCCAGCAGCCAAGATCAGGAACCTAACTATGGCTACACCTTC. Translating gives CASSQDQEPNYGYTF.

The J gene is TRBJ1-6, the V gene TRBV4-3; a possible D gene is TRBD1 (5 bases). The germline V gene has CDR1 LGHNA and CDR2 YSLEER. V lost 0 bases and J 4 bases, leaving 7 bases between the germline ends. The CDR3 has 15 residues. CDR3 nucleotide sequence: TGCGCCAGCAGCCAAGACAGGGTATATAATTCACCCCTCCACTTT. Translated: CASSQDRVYNSPLHF.

This sequence joins TRBV3-1 (or the pseudogene TRBV3-2) and TRBJ1-1; D is ambiguous. V lost 5 bases and J 0 bases, leaving 7 bases between the germline ends. Germline lookup yields CDR1 LGHDT and CDR2 YNNKEL (reference sequence). There are 13 residues in the CDR3. The CDR3 protein is CASSYRMNTEAFF. In DNA, the CDR3 is TGTGCCAGCAGCTATAGGATGAACACTGAAGCTTTCTTT.

The J gene is TRBJ1-5, the V gene TRBV27, with a weak D call TRBD1 (5 bases). V lost 5 bases and J 4 bases, leaving 9 bases between the germline ends. The CDR3 covers 13 residues. CDR1 and CDR2 from the germline V gene are MNHEY and SMNVEV (reference sequence). The DNA for the CDR3 is TGTGCCAGCAGTACCGGGGGAAATCAGCCCCAGCATTTT. It encodes CASSTGGNQPQHF.

This chain links TRBV28 with TRBJ1-1; 7 bases agree with TRBD1. The CDR3 is 13 amino acids. The J segment lost 1 base and the V segment lost 10 bases, leaving 6 bases of the junction unmatched. The germline gives CDR1 MDHEN, CDR2 SYDVKM. DNA of the CDR3: TGTGCCACCGAGGGACAGAGGAACACTGAAGCTTTCTTT. Translated, it gives CATEGQRNTEAFF. Full variable domain (remainder filled in from reference TRBV28 and TRBJ1-1): DVKVTQSSRYLVKRTGEKVFLECVQDMDHENMFWYRQDPGLGLRLIYFSYDVKMKEKGDIPEGYSVSREKKERFSLILESASTNQTSMYLCATEGQRNTEAFFGQGTRLTVV.

The V gene is TRBV27, the J gene TRBJ2-5, with 7 bases that match TRBD2. The junction had 9 bases not matched to a gene; V was cut back by 2 bases and J by 9 bases. The CDR3 has 14 amino acids. Germline V gene lookup returns CDR1 MNHEY and CDR2 SMNVEV (reference sequence). In DNA, the CDR3 is TGTGCCAGCAGTTTAGCTCCATGGGGGGGGGCCCAGTACTTC. It specifies CASSLAPWGGAQYF.

CDR3 DNA: TGTGCCAGCAGCGTAGGACCCCGGACTAGCGGGGGCTACAATGAGCAGTTCTTC. Amino acid sequence: CASSVGPRTSGGYNEQFF. The chain combines TRBV9 with TRBJ2-1; TRBD2 matches 13 bases. In germline, CDR1 is SGDLS, CDR2 YYNGEE. This CDR3 spans 18 amino acids. The junction had 6 bases not matched to a gene; V was cut back by 0 bases and J by 3 bases.

This clone was counted a single time. The rearrangement joins TRBV28 to TRBJ1-4, with D maybe TRBD1 (5 bases). Germline V gene data show CDR1 as MDHEN and CDR2 as SYDVKM. The CDR3 is 15 amino acids. Trimming shortened V by 1 base and J by 3 bases, and 9 bases separated the two germline ends. In DNA, the CDR3 is TGTGCCAGCAGTTTATCGGGGGAACCTAATGAAAAACTGTTTTTT. It codes for CASSLSGEPNEKLFF.

This chain connects TRBV13 to TRBJ2-3, with 12 nucleotides matching TRBD2. J lost 0 bases, V lost 5 bases, and 3 bases had no gene match. CDR1 and CDR2 from the germline V gene are PRHDT and FYEKMQ (reference sequence). The CDR3 loop spans 16 amino acids. The CDR3 DNA is TGTGCCAGCAGCGACGGGACTAGCGGGAGCACAGATACGCAGTATTTT. This translates into CASSDGTSGSTDTQYF. Drawing the rest from reference TRBV13 and TRBJ2-3, the complete variable domain is AAGVIQSPRHLIKEKRETATLKCYPIPRHDTVYWYQQGPGQDPQFLISFYEKMQSDKGSIPDRFSAQQFSDYHSELNMSSLELGDSALYFCASSDGTSGSTDTQYFGPGTRLTVL.

The gene calls are TRBV5-6 and TRBJ1-2; 7 bases line up with TRBD1. CDR1 is SGHDT and CDR2 is YYEEEE in the germline V gene. Losses at the gene ends were 1 base for V and 3 bases for J; bases not matched to a gene: 3. The CDR3 is 14 residues long. CDR3 amino acids: CASSLTGEDYGYTF. The CDR3 DNA sequence: TGTGCCAGCAGCTTGACAGGGGAGGACTATGGCTACACCTTC.

The chain is built from TRBV6-5 and TRBJ2-7; 7 bases line up with TRBD2. The length of the CDR3 is 13 residues. Germline lookup yields CDR1 MNHEY and CDR2 SVGAGI. Trimming at V came to 2 bases and at J to 6 bases, leaving 4 bases not matched to a gene. For the CDR3, the DNA is TGTGCCAGCAGTTACGGGCGGGGGTCCGAGCAGTACTTC. Translation: CASSYGRGSEQYF.

This sequence joins TRBV28 and TRBJ1-6; D gene ambiguous. The ends were cut back, 6 bases at V and 7 bases at J, with 10 bases in the middle. This CDR3 region has 13 residues. Germline-derived CDR1 and CDR2 are MDHEN and SYDVKM. The CDR3 sequence is CASRGSTNSPLHF. CDR3 DNA sequence: TGTGCCAGCAGGGGGAGTACGAATTCACCCCTCCACTTT.